A selection of T cell receptor beta chains follows, all from one sample in a study of blood T cell repertoires in COVID-19. Sequenced by immunoSEQ multiplex PCR; TCRdb stores in-frame clones only, minus some. The profile shows approximately 170,000 clones, under 85% of them singletons. The sequenced sample was peripheral blood. All receptors derive from a man aged 70 or older who had recovered from COVID-19. Each CDR3 is given with its conserved first and last residue. A D gene is named only where the DNA matches it firmly. Expanded clones get a size class; other rows say once, few or many, or leave the size out.

V gene	clone size	J gene	D gene	CDR3 DNA	CDR3 protein
TRBV5-6	NA	TRBJ2-1	TRBD2	TGTGCCAGCAGCTTCCAGCGGGATCTCTCCTACAATGAGCAGTTCTTC	CASSFQRDLSYNEQFF
TRBV9	once	TRBJ2-2	TRBD1	TGTGCCAGCAGCGCGGGACAGGGGTCGAACACCGGGGAGCTGTTTTTT	CASSAGQGSNTGELFF
TRBV18	NA	TRBJ2-2	NA	TGTGCCAGCTCACCACGTGCCTCAGTAACCGGGGAGCTGTTTTTT	CASSPRASVTGELFF
TRBV6-2/TRBV6-3	few	TRBJ2-3	NA	TGTGCCAGCAGTTACCAGGATCCTTCTAGCACAGATACGCAGTATTTT	CASSYQDPSSTDTQYF
TRBV19	NA	TRBJ1-1	TRBD1	TGTGCCAGTAGGAAAGAAGGGACAGGGGGCCGAGGCACTGAAGCTTTCTTT	CASRKEGTGGRGTEAFF
TRBV5-1	NA	TRBJ2-2	TRBD2	TGCGCCAGCAGCTTGGCCGGGGCGCGGGAGTTAATCACCGGGGAGCTGTTTTTT	CASSLAGARELITGELFF
TRBV5-1	NA	TRBJ2-2	NA	TGCGCCAGCAGCTTGGAAGTTACGGGACTCCACACCGGGGAGCTGTTTTTT	CASSLEVTGLHTGELFF
TRBV6-5	few	TRBJ1-5	TRBD1	TGTGCCACTACCACAGGGGCTAGCAATCAGCCCCAGCATTTT	CATTTGASNQPQHF
TRBV5-5	NA	TRBJ1-4	TRBD1	TGTGCCAGCAGCTTGGCAGGGGGCGCTTTTCCCGAAAAACTGTTTTTT	CASSLAGGAFPEKLFF
TRBV5-1	NA	TRBJ2-1	TRBD2	TGCGCCAGCAGCTTAGGGCAAACTAGCGGCGACAATGAGCAGTTCTTC	CASSLGQTSGDNEQFF
TRBV5-1	NA	TRBJ2-6	NA	TGCGCCAGCAGCTTGGGCGGGGCGCGCGGGGCCAACGTCCTGACTTTC	CASSLGGARGANVLTF
TRBV15	NA	TRBJ2-7	TRBD2	TGTGCCACCAGCAGAGGTCTAGCGGGAGCCTCCTACGAGCAGTACTTC	CATSRGLAGASYEQYF
TRBV20-1	once	TRBJ1-4	NA	TGCAGTGCTAGTGGTTGGGCTGAAAAACTGTTTTTT	CSASGWAEKLFF
TRBV7-2	once	TRBJ1-1	NA	TGTGCCAGCAGCTTAAGGGCAGGGGAAAACACTGAAGCTTTCTTT	CASSLRAGENTEAFF
TRBV28	NA	TRBJ2-2	TRBD1	TGTGCCAGCAGTCCTACAGGGGGCGCTGGGGCGGGAGTCAACACCGGGGAGCTGTTTTTT	CASSPTGGAGAGVNTGELFF
TRBV6-6	NA	TRBJ2-7	NA	TGTGCCAGCTCGGGGTCCTACGAGCAGTACTTC	CASSGSYEQYF
TRBV28	few	TRBJ2-5	TRBD2	TGTGCCAGCAGTGGAACCGGGACTAGCGGGAAGCAGACCCAGTACTTC	CASSGTGTSGKQTQYF
TRBV3-1/TRBV3-2	NA	TRBJ2-7	NA	TGTGCCAGCAGCCAAGTTCCCAGCTCCTACGAGCAGTACTTC	CASSQVPSSYEQYF
TRBV19	NA	TRBJ2-7	TRBD1	TGTGCCAGTAGTGGAAGGACAGGAGCCTACGAGCAGTACTTC	CASSGRTGAYEQYF
TRBV2	NA	TRBJ1-2	TRBD1	TGTGCCAGCAGTCGACAGGGAGCGACCTATGGCTACACCTTC	CASSRQGATYGYTF
TRBV29-1	NA	TRBJ2-3	TRBD2	TGCAGCGTTGAAGATCTTACTAGCGGGAGCGCAGATACGCAGTATTTT	CSVEDLTSGSADTQYF
TRBV2	NA	TRBJ1-2	TRBD1	TGTGCCAGCACCCAGACAGGGGGCTATGGCTACACCTTC	CASTQTGGYGYTF
TRBV19	NA	TRBJ1-6	TRBD1	TGTGCCAGTAGTAGCAGGACAGGGGGCAATAATTCACCCCTCCACTTT	CASSSRTGGNNSPLHF
TRBV5-1	NA	TRBJ2-3	TRBD2	TGCGCCAGCAGCACCCTAGCGGGAGTAGATGATACGCAGTATTTT	CASSTLAGVDDTQYF
TRBV5-5	NA	TRBJ2-3	NA	TGTGCCAGCAGCTTTATATCGGGAGGCACAGATACGCAGTATTTT	CASSFISGGTDTQYF
TRBV6-1	NA	TRBJ2-2	NA	TGTGCCAGCAGTGAAATGGGCGGGCTGAACACCGGGGAGCTGTTTTTT	CASSEMGGLNTGELFF
TRBV9	NA	TRBJ2-2	NA	TGTGCCAGCAGCGTAGCCGGGAAAAACACCGGGGAGCTGTTTTTT	CASSVAGKNTGELFF
TRBV6-1	once	TRBJ2-1	TRBD2	TGTGCCAGCAGTGGACTAGCGGGAGTCCCCGGCAATGAGCAGTTCTTC	CASSGLAGVPGNEQFF
TRBV2	once	TRBJ2-2	TRBD2	TGTGCCAGCAGCGGGACTAGCGGGGCGCATCGGGAGCTGTTTTTT	CASSGTSGAHRELFF
TRBV25-1	NA	TRBJ1-4	NA	TGTGCCAGCAGTGCCCTTAGGACACCGGATGAAAAACTGTTTTTT	CASSALRTPDEKLFF
TRBV9	NA	TRBJ2-1	TRBD2	TGTGCCAGCAGCGTAGCCCCGGGACTAGCGGGGGGGATCTCCTACAATGAGCAGTTCTTC	CASSVAPGLAGGISYNEQFF
TRBV18	NA	TRBJ2-5	NA	TGTGCCAGCTCCCGGGAGAGAGAGACCCAGTACTTC	CASSRERETQYF
TRBV6-6	NA	TRBJ2-7	TRBD2	TGTGCCAGCAGTGCCAGACTAGCGGGAGTCGTCGAGCAGTACTTC	CASSARLAGVVEQYF
TRBV6-1	NA	TRBJ2-3	TRBD2	TGTGCCAGCAGTGATGCGGAGCGGGATTTCACAGATACGCAGTATTTT	CASSDAERDFTDTQYF
TRBV15	NA	TRBJ2-1	NA	TGTGCCACCAGCAGAGATGGTACGGGAACTTTTTACAATGAGCAGTTCTTC	CATSRDGTGTFYNEQFF
TRBV28	NA	TRBJ1-2	NA	TGTGCCAGCAGTGTCGACAGCAACTATGGCTACACCTTC	CASSVDSNYGYTF